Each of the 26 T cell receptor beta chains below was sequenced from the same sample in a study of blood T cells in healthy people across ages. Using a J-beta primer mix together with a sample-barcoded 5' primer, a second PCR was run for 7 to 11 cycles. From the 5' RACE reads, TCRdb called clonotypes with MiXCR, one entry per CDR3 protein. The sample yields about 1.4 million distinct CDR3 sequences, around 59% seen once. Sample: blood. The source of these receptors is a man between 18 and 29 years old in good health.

CDR3: CSVEGTKNIQYF. The CDR3 nucleotides are TGCAGCGTTGAGGGGACCAAAAACATTCAGTACTTC. The V and J genes are TRBV29-1 and TRBJ2-4; D unresolved. Trimming took off 3 bases at V and 2 bases at J, with 5 bases between the two ends. This CDR3 is 12 amino acids long. The germline V gene has CDR1 SQVTM and CDR2 ANQGSEA.

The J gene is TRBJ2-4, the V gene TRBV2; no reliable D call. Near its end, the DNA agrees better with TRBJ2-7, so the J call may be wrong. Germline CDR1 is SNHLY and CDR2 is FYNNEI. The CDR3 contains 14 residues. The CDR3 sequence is CASSEIWGSYEQYF. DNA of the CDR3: TGTGCCAGCAGTGAAATCTGGGGTTCCTACGAGCAGTACTTC.

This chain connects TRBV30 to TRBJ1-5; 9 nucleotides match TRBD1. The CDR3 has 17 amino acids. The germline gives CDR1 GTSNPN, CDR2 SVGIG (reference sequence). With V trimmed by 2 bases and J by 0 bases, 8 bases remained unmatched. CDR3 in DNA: TGTGCCTGGAGTCTAGGGACAGGGTATCATAGCAATCAGCCCCAGCATTTT. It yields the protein CAWSLGTGYHSNQPQHF.

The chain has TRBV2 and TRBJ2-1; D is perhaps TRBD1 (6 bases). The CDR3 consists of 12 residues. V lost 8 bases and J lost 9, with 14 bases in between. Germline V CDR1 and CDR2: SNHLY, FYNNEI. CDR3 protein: CASRGQWLEQFF. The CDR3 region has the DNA TGTGCCAGCCGAGGACAGTGGCTTGAGCAGTTCTTC.

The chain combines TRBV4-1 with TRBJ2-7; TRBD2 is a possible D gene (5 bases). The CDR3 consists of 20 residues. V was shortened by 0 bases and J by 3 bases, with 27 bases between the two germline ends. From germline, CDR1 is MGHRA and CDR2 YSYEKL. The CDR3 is CASSQDMEASFEYVDYEQYF. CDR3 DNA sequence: TGCGCCAGCAGCCAAGATATGGAGGCTAGTTTCGAGTACGTGGACTACGAGCAGTACTTC.

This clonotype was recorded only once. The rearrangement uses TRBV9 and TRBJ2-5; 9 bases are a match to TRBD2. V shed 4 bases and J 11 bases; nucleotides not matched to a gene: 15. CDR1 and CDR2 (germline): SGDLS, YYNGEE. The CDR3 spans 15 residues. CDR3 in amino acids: CASSKPGLAPIEQYF. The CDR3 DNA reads TGTGCCAGCAGCAAACCGGGACTAGCCCCGATTGAGCAGTACTTC.

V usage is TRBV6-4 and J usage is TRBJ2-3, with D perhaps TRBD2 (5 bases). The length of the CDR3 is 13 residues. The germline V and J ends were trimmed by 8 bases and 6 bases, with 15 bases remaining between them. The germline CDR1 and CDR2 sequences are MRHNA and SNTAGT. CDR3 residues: CASSRTRGDTQYF. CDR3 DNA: TGTGCCAGCTCTCGTACAAGAGGGGATACGCAGTATTTT.

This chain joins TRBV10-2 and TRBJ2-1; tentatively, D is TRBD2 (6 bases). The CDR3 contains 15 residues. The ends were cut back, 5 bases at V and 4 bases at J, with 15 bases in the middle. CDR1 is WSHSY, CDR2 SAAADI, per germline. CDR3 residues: CASSTQVGRYNEQFF. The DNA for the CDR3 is TGCGCCAGCAGTACCCAGGTCGGGAGATACAATGAGCAGTTCTTC.

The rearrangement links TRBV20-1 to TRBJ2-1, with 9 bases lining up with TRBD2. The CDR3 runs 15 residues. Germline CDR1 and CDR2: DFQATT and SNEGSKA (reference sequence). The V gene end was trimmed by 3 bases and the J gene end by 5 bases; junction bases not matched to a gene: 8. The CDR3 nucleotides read TGCAGTGCTAGTAGATGGACTAGCGTTCACAATGAGCAGTTCTTC. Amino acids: CSASRWTSVHNEQFF.

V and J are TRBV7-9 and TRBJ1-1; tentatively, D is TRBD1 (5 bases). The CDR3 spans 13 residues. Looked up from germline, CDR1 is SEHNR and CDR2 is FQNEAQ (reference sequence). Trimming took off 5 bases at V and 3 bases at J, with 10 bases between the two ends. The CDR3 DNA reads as TGTGCCAGCAGCCCGATGGGGGACACTGAAGCTTTCTTT. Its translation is CASSPMGDTEAFF.

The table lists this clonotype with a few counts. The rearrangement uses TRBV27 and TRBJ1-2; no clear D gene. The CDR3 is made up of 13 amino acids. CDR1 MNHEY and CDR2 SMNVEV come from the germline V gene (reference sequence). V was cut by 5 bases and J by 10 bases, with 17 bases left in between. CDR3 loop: CASSPYDSVLYTF. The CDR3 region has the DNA TGTGCCAGCAGTCCTTATGATTCTGTTCTCTACACCTTC.

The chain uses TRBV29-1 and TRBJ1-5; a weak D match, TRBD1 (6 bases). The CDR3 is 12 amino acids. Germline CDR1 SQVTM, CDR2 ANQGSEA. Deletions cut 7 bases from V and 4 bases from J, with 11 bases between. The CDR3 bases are TGCAGCGGGGGACATCCTAATCAGCCCCAGCATTTT. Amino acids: CSGGHPNQPQHF.

CDR3 bases: TGTGCCAGCAGTCCTACAGGGGAGAAAGGCTACACCTTC. Protein: CASSPTGEKGYTF. The rearrangement uses TRBV7-9 and TRBJ1-2; 7 bases agree with TRBD1. With V trimmed by 6 bases and J by 8 bases, 9 bases remained unmatched. Germline V CDR1 and CDR2: SEHNR, FQNEAQ (reference sequence). This CDR3 region has 13 residues.

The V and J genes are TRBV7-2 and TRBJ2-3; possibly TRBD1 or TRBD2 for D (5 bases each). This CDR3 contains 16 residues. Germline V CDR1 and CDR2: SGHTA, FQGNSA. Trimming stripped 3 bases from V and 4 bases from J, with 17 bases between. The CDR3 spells CASSFGTRGLSDTQYF. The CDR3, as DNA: TGTGCCAGCAGCTTTGGGACGAGGGGTTTGTCAGATACGCAGTATTTT.

CDR3 region: CASSLSEGAADTQYF. As DNA, the CDR3 is TGTGCCAGCAGCTTAAGCGAGGGGGCTGCAGATACGCAGTATTTT. The J gene is TRBJ2-3, the V gene TRBV7-2; 7 positions match TRBD1. After removal of 2 bases from V and 4 bases from J, the junction contained 6 bases not matched to a gene. Germline V gene lookup returns CDR1 SGHTA and CDR2 FQGNSA. This CDR3 has 15 amino acids.

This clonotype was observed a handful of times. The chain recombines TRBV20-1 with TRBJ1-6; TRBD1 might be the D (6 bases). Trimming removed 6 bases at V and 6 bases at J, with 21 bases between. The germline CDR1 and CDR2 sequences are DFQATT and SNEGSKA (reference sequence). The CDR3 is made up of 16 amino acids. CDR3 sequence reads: CSARLGGRRFNSPLHF. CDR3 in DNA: TGCAGTGCCAGGCTCGGGGGGCGAAGATTTAATTCACCCCTCCACTTT.

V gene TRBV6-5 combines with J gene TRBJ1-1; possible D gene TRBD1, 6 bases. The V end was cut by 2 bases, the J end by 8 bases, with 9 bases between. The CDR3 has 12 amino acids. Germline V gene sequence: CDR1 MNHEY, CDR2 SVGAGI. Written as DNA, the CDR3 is TGTGCCAGCAGTTACGGGGGCAGAGAAGCTTTCTTT. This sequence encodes CASSYGGREAFF.

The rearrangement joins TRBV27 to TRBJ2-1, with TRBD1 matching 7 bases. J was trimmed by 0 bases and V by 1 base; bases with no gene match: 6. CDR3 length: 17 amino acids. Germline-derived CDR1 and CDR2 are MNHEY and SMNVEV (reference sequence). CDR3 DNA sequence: TGTGCCAGCAGTTTATGGGACAGACTAAGCTCCTACAATGAGCAGTTCTTC. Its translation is CASSLWDRLSSYNEQFF.

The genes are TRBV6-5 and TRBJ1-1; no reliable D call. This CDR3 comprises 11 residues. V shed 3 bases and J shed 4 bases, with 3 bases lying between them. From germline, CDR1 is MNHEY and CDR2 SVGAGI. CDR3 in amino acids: CASSYPTEAFF. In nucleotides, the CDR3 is TGTGCCAGCAGTTATCCCACTGAAGCTTTCTTT.

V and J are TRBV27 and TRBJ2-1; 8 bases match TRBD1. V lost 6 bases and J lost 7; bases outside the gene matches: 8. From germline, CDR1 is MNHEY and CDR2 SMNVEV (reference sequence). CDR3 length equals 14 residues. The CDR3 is CASSRTGWGNEQFF. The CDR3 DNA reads TGTGCCAGCAGCCGGACAGGGTGGGGAAATGAGCAGTTCTTC.

For the CDR3, the DNA is TGCAGTGCCGTACGGGACTCTTCCTACAATGAGCAGTTCTTC. As protein: CSAVRDSSYNEQFF. The rearrangement joins TRBV20-1 to TRBJ2-1; D possibly corresponds to TRBD2 (6 bases). This CDR3 is built from 14 residues. Germline V lookup: CDR1 DFQATT, CDR2 SNEGSKA (reference sequence). Trimming pared 6 bases from V and 1 base from J, leaving 13 bases between.

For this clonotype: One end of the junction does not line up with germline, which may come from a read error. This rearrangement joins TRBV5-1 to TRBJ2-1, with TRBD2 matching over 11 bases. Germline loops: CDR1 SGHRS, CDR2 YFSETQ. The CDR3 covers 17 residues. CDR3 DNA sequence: TGCGCCAGCTATGACCGGCAAACTAGCGGGGGCTCCAATGAGAAGTCCTTC. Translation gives CASYDRQTSGGSNEKSF.

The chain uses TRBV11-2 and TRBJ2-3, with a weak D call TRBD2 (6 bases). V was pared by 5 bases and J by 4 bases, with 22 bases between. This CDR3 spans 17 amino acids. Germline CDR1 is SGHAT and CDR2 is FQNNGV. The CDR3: CASSPNFAGTLPDTQYF. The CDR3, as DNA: TGTGCCAGCAGCCCCAACTTTGCCGGGACTCTACCAGATACGCAGTATTTT.

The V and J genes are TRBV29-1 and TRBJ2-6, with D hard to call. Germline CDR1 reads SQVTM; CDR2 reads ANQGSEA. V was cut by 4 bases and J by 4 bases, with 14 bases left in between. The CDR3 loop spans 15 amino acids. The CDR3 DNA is TGCAGCGTTGCCAGGCCCACCTCCGGGGCCAACGTCCTGACTTTC. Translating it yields CSVARPTSGANVLTF.

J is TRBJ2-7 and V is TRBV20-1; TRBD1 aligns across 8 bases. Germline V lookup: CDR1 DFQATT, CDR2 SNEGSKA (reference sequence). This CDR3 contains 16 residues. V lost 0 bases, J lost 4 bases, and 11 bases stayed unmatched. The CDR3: CSARDPDRGGLYEQYF. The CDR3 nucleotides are TGCAGTGCTAGAGACCCCGACAGGGGAGGTTTGTACGAGCAGTACTTC.

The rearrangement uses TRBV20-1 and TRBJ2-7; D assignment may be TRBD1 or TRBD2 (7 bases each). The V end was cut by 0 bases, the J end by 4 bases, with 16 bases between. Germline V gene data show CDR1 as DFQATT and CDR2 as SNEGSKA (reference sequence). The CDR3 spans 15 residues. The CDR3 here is CSARDQGGNSYEQYF. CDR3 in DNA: TGCAGTGCTAGAGATCAGGGGGGGAATTCGTACGAGCAGTACTTC.